Below are 27 T cell receptor beta chains sequenced from a single sample in a study of blood T cell repertoires in COVID-19. Here immunoSEQ multiplex PCR was the method, and the copy in TCRdb shows in-frame clones only, minus some. The sample records approximately 200,000 clones, about 86% being singletons. Sequencing was performed on peripheral blood. These receptors originate from a woman aged 30 to 39 with active or convalescent COVID-19.

The chain combines TRBV7-9 with TRBJ1-1; D may be TRBD1 (6 bases). This CDR3 is 13 amino acids long. In germline, CDR1 is SEHNR, CDR2 FQNEAQ (reference sequence). V lost 5 bases to trimming and J lost 6 bases, with 13 bases between them. CDR3 sequence: CASSAEQGPEAFF. The DNA of the CDR3 is TGTGCCAGCAGCGCCGAACAGGGCCCTGAAGCTTTCTTT.

The CDR3 bases are TGTGCCAGCACCCCAAACGAGCTAAACACTGAAGCTTTCTTT. It is translated as CASTPNELNTEAFF. The V call is TRBV3-1 (or the pseudogene TRBV3-2), the J call TRBJ1-1, with D unclear. V lost 7 bases to trimming and J lost 2 bases, with 14 bases between them. The CDR3 is 14 residues long. Germline V lookup: CDR1 LGHDT, CDR2 YNNKEL (reference sequence).

This chain uses TRBV6-5 with TRBJ1-5; D is unresolved. The CDR3 is 14 amino acids. Trimming shortened V by 4 bases and J by 3 bases, and 10 bases separated the two germline ends. Per the germline V gene, CDR1 is MNHEY and CDR2 is SVGAGI. The CDR3 protein is CASSSAGNNQPQHF. CDR3 coding DNA: TGTGCCAGCAGTTCGGCGGGAAACAATCAGCCCCAGCATTTT.

This clone has a single count. V is TRBV13 and J is TRBJ2-3; 9 nucleotides agree with TRBD1. Germline values: CDR1 PRHDT, CDR2 FYEKMQ (reference sequence). Germline trimming cut 0 bases from V and 7 bases from J; bases unmatched to any gene: 2. The CDR3 sequence is 14 residues long. This CDR3 reads CASSLGQGAYTQYF. The CDR3 DNA sequence: TGTGCCAGCAGCTTAGGACAGGGGGCCTATACGCAGTATTTT.

The V call is TRBV6-5, the J call TRBJ2-1; TRBD1 aligns across 9 bases. With 0 bases clipped from V and 2 bases from J, the junction kept 2 bases outside the gene matches. Germline assignment: CDR1 MNHEY and CDR2 SVGAGI. CDR3 size: 16 residues. CDR3 sequence reads: CASSYSGQGPYNEQFF. CDR3 coding DNA: TGTGCCAGCAGTTACTCCGGACAGGGGCCCTACAATGAGCAGTTCTTC.

The rearrangement links TRBV18 to TRBJ1-2, with D tentatively TRBD1 (5 bases). The V gene's germline CDR1 is KGHSH and CDR2 LQKENI. The CDR3 has 15 residues. V shed 1 base and J shed 7 bases, with 16 bases lying between them. The CDR3 bases are TGTGCCAGCTCACCACTGGGGGAGCAGCGGGGTGGCTACACCTTC. Translated: CASSPLGEQRGGYTF.

This chain links TRBV3-1 (or the pseudogene TRBV3-2) with TRBJ1-6; no firm D call. Germline lookup yields CDR1 LGHDT and CDR2 YNNKEL (reference sequence). This CDR3 is built from 17 residues. Deletions cut 0 bases from V and 4 bases from J, with 13 bases between. CDR3: CASSQDTRRRYNSPLHF. CDR3 coding DNA: TGTGCCAGCAGCCAAGACACCCGGAGGAGATATAATTCACCCCTCCACTTT.

V and J are TRBV29-1 and TRBJ1-3, with D unclear. Trimming shortened V by 7 bases and J by 4 bases, and 8 bases separated the two germline ends. The V gene's germline CDR1 is SQVTM and CDR2 ANQGSEA. This CDR3 region has 11 residues. This chain's CDR3 is CSAAKGNTIYF. CDR3 bases: TGCAGCGCCGCTAAGGGAAACACCATATATTTT.

The rearrangement joins TRBV19 to TRBJ1-1, with 9 bases matching TRBD1. The CDR3 runs 14 residues. V lost 7 bases to trimming and J lost 4 bases; unmatched junction nucleotides: 7. Per the germline V gene, CDR1 is LNHDA and CDR2 is SQIVND (reference sequence). The chain's CDR3 is CASIRDRVFTEAFF. The CDR3 DNA follows: TGTGCCAGTATCCGGGACAGGGTATTCACTGAAGCTTTCTTT.

This clone was detected a few times. The gene calls are TRBV6-5 and TRBJ1-3; D is ambiguous. The CDR3 is 16 amino acids. In germline, CDR1 is MNHEY, CDR2 SVGAGI. V gave up 4 bases and J gave up 2 bases, with 15 bases separating them. CDR3 DNA sequence: TGTGCCAGCAGTTCGAGGAGGGATAACCCTGGAAACACCATATATTTT. Encoded protein: CASSSRRDNPGNTIYF.

The V call is TRBV18, the J call TRBJ2-1, with TRBD1 as a possible D gene (6 bases). V lost 0 bases and J lost 3, with 18 bases in between. The germline V gene encodes CDR1 KGHSH and CDR2 LQKENI. This CDR3 comprises 18 residues. The CDR3 DNA follows: TGTGCCAGCTCACCACCAACTATGGGGGCAGTGATCTACAATGAGCAGTTCTTC. This codes for CASSPPTMGAVIYNEQFF.

The J gene is TRBJ2-7, the V gene TRBV6-5; the match to TRBD1 covers 7 bases. Germline values: CDR1 MNHEY, CDR2 SVGAGI. This CDR3 comprises 15 residues. V dropped 6 bases and J dropped 5; count of bases not matched to a gene: 13. The CDR3 DNA reads as TGTGCCAGCAGGAAGTTAGGACAGGACCTCCACGAGCAGTACTTC. It specifies CASRKLGQDLHEQYF.

The chain has TRBV9 and TRBJ1-1; 8 positions agree with TRBD1. This CDR3 comprises 14 residues. V lost 4 bases and J lost 11; bases outside the gene matches: 13. CDR1 SGDLS and CDR2 YYNGEE come from the germline V gene. CDR3 coding DNA: TGTGCCAGCAGCCCCCGTGGACAGGGCCTTGGGGCTTTCTTT. It is translated as CASSPRGQGLGAFF.

The V gene is TRBV9, the J gene TRBJ1-3; D possibly corresponds to TRBD1 (5 bases). V was clipped by 0 bases and J by 4 bases, with 11 bases between them. CDR1 and CDR2 from the germline V gene are SGDLS and YYNGEE. The CDR3 is 15 amino acids. This chain's CDR3 is CASSVASDRGNTIYF. The CDR3 DNA reads as TGTGCCAGCAGCGTAGCTTCAGACAGAGGAAACACCATATATTTT.

This clone was seen a handful of times. V and J are TRBV2 and TRBJ2-2; 10 bases map to TRBD2. Germline V gene data show CDR1 as SNHLY and CDR2 as FYNNEI. V gave up 4 bases and J gave up 7 bases; unmatched junction bases: 6. The CDR3 extends over 15 amino acids. The CDR3 DNA sequence: TGTGCCAGCAGTGTCAGGAGCGGGGGGGACGGGGAGCTGTTTTTT. It translates to CASSVRSGGDGELFF.

This chain joins TRBV12-5 and TRBJ1-1; D not certain. CDR1 is LGHNT, CDR2 FRNRAP, per germline. The CDR3 spans 14 residues. Trimming stripped 4 bases from V and 7 bases from J, with 16 bases between. The CDR3 DNA reads TGTGCTAGTGGTTACGGTTTCCGTACTAGTGAAGCTTTCTTT. This sequence encodes CASGYGFRTSEAFF.

CDR3 in DNA: TGTGCCAGCAGCTTAGATCAGGTAGCGGGAGGTGATACGCAGTATTTT. Its translation: CASSLDQVAGGDTQYF. The V call is TRBV11-2, the J call TRBJ2-3, with 10 positions matching TRBD2. V shed 0 bases, J shed 6 bases, and the junction held 6 bases outside the gene matches. Germline-derived CDR1 and CDR2 are SGHAT and FQNNGV. The CDR3 totals 16 residues.

This sequence joins TRBV19 and TRBJ2-5; the match to TRBD1 covers 9 bases. After removal of 10 bases from V and 5 bases from J, the junction contained 11 bases not matched to a gene. The CDR3 is 14 amino acids. The germline gives CDR1 LNHDA, CDR2 SQIVND (reference sequence). The CDR3 loop is CATTRGQGMETQYF. The CDR3 DNA follows: TGTGCCACGACCAGGGGACAGGGAATGGAGACCCAGTACTTC.

This chain links TRBV18 with TRBJ2-7, with a possible D match to TRBD2 (6 bases). The CDR3 sequence is 16 residues long. With 1 base removed from V and 0 bases from J, the gap between germline ends came to 13 bases. Germline CDR1 KGHSH, CDR2 LQKENI. In DNA, the CDR3 is TGTGCCAGCTCACCACTTTCCGACGGGAGCTCCTACGAGCAGTACTTC. Translated, it gives CASSPLSDGSSYEQYF.

The chain's CDR3 is CASSQGGSEDEKLFF. In nucleotides, the CDR3 is TGTGCCAGCAGCCAGGGAGGGAGCGAAGATGAAAAACTGTTTTTT. This chain uses TRBV7-9 with TRBJ1-4, with D possibly being TRBD1 (5 bases). V lost 5 bases, J lost 6 bases, and 16 bases lay in between. Germline V lookup: CDR1 SEHNR, CDR2 FQNEAQ (reference sequence). The CDR3 covers 15 residues.

V gene TRBV9 combines with J gene TRBJ1-3; D gene ambiguous. Germline-derived CDR1 and CDR2 are SGDLS and YYNGEE. V lost 6 bases, J lost 4 bases, and 11 bases lay in between. The CDR3 has 13 amino acids. The CDR3 is CASTQDGGNTIYF. CDR3 nucleotide sequence: TGTGCCAGCACTCAAGACGGGGGAAACACCATATATTTT.

The chain combines TRBV5-5 with TRBJ1-3; D perhaps matches TRBD1 (5 bases). CDR1 is SGHKS, CDR2 YYEKEE, per germline (reference sequence). The V end lost 4 bases, the J end lost 0 bases, and 11 bases lay between the germline ends. The CDR3 is 15 amino acids. The CDR3 loop reads CASSRQGSSGNTIYF. In DNA, the CDR3 is TGTGCCAGCAGCCGTCAGGGAAGCTCTGGAAACACCATATATTTT.

The chain couples TRBV3-1 (or the pseudogene TRBV3-2) to TRBJ2-3, with a tentative D call TRBD1 (5 bases). The V and J ends lost 2 bases and 6 bases respectively, with 9 bases between them. The germline CDR1 and CDR2 sequences are LGHDT and YNNKEL (reference sequence). CDR3 length: 13 residues. CDR3 DNA: TGTGCCAGCAGCCAATCAGGGCAGGATACGCAGTATTTT. This gives the protein CASSQSGQDTQYF.

This chain joins TRBV5-1 and TRBJ2-5; D possibly corresponds to TRBD2 (5 bases). Per the germline V gene, CDR1 is SGHRS and CDR2 is YFSETQ. The CDR3 length is 15 residues. Between the trimmed V and J ends, which lost 3 bases and 2 bases, there was a span of 14 bases. CDR3 bases: TGCGCCAGCAGCTCCACCTCTCGGGGTCAAGAGACCCAGTACTTC. Protein sequence: CASSSTSRGQETQYF. Together with reference TRBV5-1 and TRBJ2-5, the CDR3 gives the full variable domain: KAGVTQTPRYLIKTRGQQVTLSCSPISGHRSVSWYQQTPGQGLQFLFEYFSETQRNKGNFPGRFSGRQFSNSRSEMNVSTLELGDSALYLCASSSTSRGQETQYFGPGTRLLVL.

This rearrangement joins TRBV5-5 to TRBJ1-1, with D possibly TRBD1 on 5 matching bases. The CDR3 has 14 amino acids. Germline-derived CDR1 and CDR2 are SGHKS and YYEKEE (reference sequence). V was cut by 4 bases and J by 0 bases, with 10 bases left in between. CDR3 region: CASSRGSMNTEAFF. In nucleotides, the CDR3 is TGTGCCAGCAGCCGGGGGAGCATGAACACTGAAGCTTTCTTT. Variable domain in full (rest from reference TRBV5-5 and TRBJ1-1): DAGVTQSPTHLIKTRGQQVTLRCSPISGHKSVSWYQQVLGQGPQFIFQYYEKEERGRGNFPDRFSARQFPNYSSELNVNALLLGDSALYLCASSRGSMNTEAFFGQGTRLTVV.

The genes are TRBV5-1 and TRBJ2-7, with 10 bases matching TRBD1. The CDR3 runs to 14 residues. With V trimmed by 0 bases and J by 3 bases, 0 bases remained unmatched. CDR1 is SGHRS, CDR2 YFSETQ, per germline. The CDR3 bases are TGCGCCAGCAGCTTGGGGACAGGGGGCTACGAGCAGTACTTC. It codes for CASSLGTGGYEQYF. Filled out from reference TRBV5-1 and TRBJ2-7, the complete variable domain reads KAGVTQTPRYLIKTRGQQVTLSCSPISGHRSVSWYQQTPGQGLQFLFEYFSETQRNKGNFPGRFSGRQFSNSRSEMNVSTLELGDSALYLCASSLGTGGYEQYFGPGTRLTVT.

This chain uses TRBV15 with TRBJ2-2; TRBD1 matches 9 bases. CDR1 and CDR2 (germline): LNHNV, YYDKDF (reference sequence). The CDR3 sequence is 16 residues long. The V and J ends lost 1 base and 0 bases, in that order; junction bases with no gene match: 0. Here the CDR3 DNA reads TGTGCCACCAGCAGAGGACAGGGGGCGAACACCGGGGAGCTGTTTTTT. Residues: CATSRGQGANTGELFF.